This T cell receptor beta chain is from a study of a mutant IDH1 vaccine in newly diagnosed glioma. Overall study context: The treated group averaged about 44 years old and was 62.5% male, around 38% female.

The ends were cut back, 4 bases at V and 8 bases at J, with 16 bases in the middle. The CDR3 totals 14 residues. In germline, CDR1 is SGDLS, CDR2 YYNGEE. About this clone: Its antigen is undetermined.

Specified time point: week 5, during vaccination. The investigators gave 300 ug of mutant IDH1 20-mer peptide in each vaccine dose, together with topical imiquimod. Assay used: immunoSEQ multiplex PCR; TCRdb lists only in-frame clones, some missing. Here the sample spans roughly 50,000 clones, about three quarters being singletons. The gene calls are TRBV9 and TRBJ2-4; weak D call: TRBD1 (6 bases). This clonotype originated in a woman aged 40 to 50 with glioma. Specimen: PBMCs, collected from a glioma patient whose treatment included an IDH1 peptide vaccine. The CDR3 spells CASSLSGAGDIQYF. In DNA, the CDR3 is TGTGCCAGCAGCCTCTCAGGAGCAGGGGACATTCAGTACTTC.